This T cell receptor (beta chain) derives from a study of shared clonotypes between healthy human individuals. Remarks on this clone: Its antigen is as yet unknown. The junction differs from germline at one of its ends, possibly a read error.

CDR3 length: 13 residues. The germline V gene encodes CDR1 SGHNT and CDR2 YYREEE (reference sequence). Method: immunoSEQ multiplex PCR; TCRdb's copy keeps in-frame clones and lacks some. The data hold around 700,000 clones, with roughly 72% observed a single time. The study, taken as a whole, reports: The expectation was that sequencing depth would affect clonotype sharing among donors. Despite large depth, rarefaction showed incomplete sorted-subset sequencing.

This receptor was obtained from a woman aged 25 to 39 in good health. Sequenced material: memory CD4+ T cells sorted from blood. Indicated subset: CD45RA-negative fraction. The V call is TRBV5-4, the J call TRBJ2-3; no definite D call. In DNA form, the CDR3 reads TGTGCCAGCAGCTTTCCCAGCAAAGATACGCAGTATTTT. It translates to CASSFPSKDTQYF.